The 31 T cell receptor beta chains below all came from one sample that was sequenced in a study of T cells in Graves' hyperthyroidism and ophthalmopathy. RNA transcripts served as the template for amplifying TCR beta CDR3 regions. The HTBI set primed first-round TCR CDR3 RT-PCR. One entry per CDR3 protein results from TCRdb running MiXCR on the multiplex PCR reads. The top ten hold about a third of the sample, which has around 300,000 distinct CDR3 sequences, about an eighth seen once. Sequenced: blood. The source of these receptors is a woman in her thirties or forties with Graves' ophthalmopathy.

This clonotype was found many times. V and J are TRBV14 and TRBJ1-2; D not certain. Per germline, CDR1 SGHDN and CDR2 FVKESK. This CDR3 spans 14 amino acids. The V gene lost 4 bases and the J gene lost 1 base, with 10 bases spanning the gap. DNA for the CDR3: TGTGCCAGCAGCCCCCTCGGACTTAACTATGGCTACACCTTC. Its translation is CASSPLGLNYGYTF.

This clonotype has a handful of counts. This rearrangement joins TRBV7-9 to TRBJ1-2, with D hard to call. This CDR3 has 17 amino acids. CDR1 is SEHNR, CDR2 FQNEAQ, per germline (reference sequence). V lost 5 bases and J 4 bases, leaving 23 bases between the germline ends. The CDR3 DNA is TGTGCCAGCAGCACCCGATGGAGAGGTGATCAAGGCTATGGCTACACCTTC. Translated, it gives CASSTRWRGDQGYGYTF.

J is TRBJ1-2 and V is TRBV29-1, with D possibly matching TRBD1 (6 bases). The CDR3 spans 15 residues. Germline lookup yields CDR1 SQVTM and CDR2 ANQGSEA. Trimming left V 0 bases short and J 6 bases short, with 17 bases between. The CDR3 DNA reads TGCAGCGTTGAAGATCGCAACAGGGAGTATCATGGCTACACCTTC. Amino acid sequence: CSVEDRNREYHGYTF.

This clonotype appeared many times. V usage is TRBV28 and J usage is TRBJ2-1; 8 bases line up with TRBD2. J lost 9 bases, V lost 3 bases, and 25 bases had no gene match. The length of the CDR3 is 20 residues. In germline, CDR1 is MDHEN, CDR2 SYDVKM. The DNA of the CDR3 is TGTGCCAGCAGTTTCCCCTTCCCCGGATTCGAGCGGGAGTTGAGAGTTGAGCAGTTCTTC. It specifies CASSFPFPGFERELRVEQFF.

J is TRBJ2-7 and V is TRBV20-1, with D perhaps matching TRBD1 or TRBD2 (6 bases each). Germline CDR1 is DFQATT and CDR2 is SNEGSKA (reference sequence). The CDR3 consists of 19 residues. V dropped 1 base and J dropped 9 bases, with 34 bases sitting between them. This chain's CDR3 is CSARALGRGGGTSQGSQYF. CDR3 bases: TGCAGTGCTAGAGCCCTCGGTCGGGGTGGCGGGACCTCCCAGGGGTCGCAGTACTTC.

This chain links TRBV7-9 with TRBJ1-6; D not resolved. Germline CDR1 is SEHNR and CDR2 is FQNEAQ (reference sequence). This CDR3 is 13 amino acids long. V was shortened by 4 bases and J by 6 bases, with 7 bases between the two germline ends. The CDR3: CASSSSANSPLHF. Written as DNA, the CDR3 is TGTGCCAGCAGCTCCTCGGCTAATTCACCCCTCCACTTT.

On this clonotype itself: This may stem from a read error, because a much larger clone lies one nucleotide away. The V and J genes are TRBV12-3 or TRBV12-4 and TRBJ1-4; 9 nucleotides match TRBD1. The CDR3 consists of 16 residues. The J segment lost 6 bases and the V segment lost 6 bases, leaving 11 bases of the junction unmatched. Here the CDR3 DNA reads TGTGCCAGCAGCCGGGGACAGGGATGCGGTGATGAAAAACTGTTTTTT. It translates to CASSRGQGCGDEKLFF.

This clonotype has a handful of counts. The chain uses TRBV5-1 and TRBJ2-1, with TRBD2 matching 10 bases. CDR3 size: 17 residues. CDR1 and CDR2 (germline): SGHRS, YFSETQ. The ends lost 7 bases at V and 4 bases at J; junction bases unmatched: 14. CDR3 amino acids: CASHRYASGGPYNEQFF. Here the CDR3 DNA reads TGCGCCAGCCATCGCTACGCTAGCGGGGGACCTTACAATGAGCAGTTCTTC.

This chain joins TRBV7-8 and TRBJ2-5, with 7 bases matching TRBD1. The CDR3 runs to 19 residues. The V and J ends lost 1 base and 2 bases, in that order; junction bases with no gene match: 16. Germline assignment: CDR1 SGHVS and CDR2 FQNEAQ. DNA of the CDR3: TGTGCCAGCAGCTTAGTGTTAGGTAGTTGGGACAGAGAACAAGAGACCCAGTACTTC. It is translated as CASSLVLGSWDREQETQYF.

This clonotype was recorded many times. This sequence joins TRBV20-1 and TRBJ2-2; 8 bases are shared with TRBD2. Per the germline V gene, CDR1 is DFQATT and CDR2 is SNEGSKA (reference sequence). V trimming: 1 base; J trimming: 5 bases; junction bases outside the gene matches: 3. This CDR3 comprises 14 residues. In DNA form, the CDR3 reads TGCAGTGCTAGAGGTAGCGGGAAGACCGGGGAGCTGTTTTTT. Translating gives CSARGSGKTGELFF.

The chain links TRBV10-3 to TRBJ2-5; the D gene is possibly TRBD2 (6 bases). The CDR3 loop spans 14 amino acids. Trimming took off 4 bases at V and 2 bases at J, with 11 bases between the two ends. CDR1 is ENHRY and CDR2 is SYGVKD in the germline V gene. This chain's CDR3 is CAISVGDSQETQYF. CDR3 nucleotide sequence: TGTGCCATCAGTGTCGGGGACTCACAAGAGACCCAGTACTTC.

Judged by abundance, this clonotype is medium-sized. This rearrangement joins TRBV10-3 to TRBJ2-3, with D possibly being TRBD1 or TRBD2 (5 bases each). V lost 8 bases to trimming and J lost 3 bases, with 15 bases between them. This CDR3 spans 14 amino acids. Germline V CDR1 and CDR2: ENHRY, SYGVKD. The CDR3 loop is CAIRHRDPTDTQYF. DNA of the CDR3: TGTGCCATCCGACACCGGGACCCAACAGATACGCAGTATTTT.

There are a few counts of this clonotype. CDR3 nucleotides: TGTGCCAGCAGCCAAGAGAACTGGCCAGATGAAAAACTGTTTTTT. Protein sequence: CASSQENWPDEKLFF. V and J are TRBV3-1 and TRBJ1-4, with no clear D. The CDR3 spans 15 residues. Germline V CDR1 and CDR2: LGHDT, YNNKEL (reference sequence). Trimming took off 0 bases at V and 6 bases at J, with 11 bases between the two ends.

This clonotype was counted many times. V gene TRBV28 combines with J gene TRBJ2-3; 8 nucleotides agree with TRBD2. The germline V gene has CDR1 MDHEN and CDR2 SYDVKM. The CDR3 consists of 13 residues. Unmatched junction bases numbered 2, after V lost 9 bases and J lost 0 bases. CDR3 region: CASSGDSTDTQYF. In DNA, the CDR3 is TGTGCCAGTAGCGGGGATAGCACAGATACGCAGTATTTT.

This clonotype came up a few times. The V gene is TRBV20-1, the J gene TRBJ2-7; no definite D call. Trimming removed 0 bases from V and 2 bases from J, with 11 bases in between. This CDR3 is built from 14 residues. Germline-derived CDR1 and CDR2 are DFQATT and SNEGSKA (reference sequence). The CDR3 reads CSARDLGATYEQYF. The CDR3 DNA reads TGCAGTGCTAGAGATCTAGGCGCAACCTACGAGCAGTACTTC.

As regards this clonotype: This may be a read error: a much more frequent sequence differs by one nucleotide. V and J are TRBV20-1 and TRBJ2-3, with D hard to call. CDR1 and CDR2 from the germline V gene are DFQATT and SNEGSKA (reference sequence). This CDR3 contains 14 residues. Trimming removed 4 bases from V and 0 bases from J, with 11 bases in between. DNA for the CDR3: TGCAGTGCTAAAAAACCCCTTAGCACAGATACGCAGTATTTT. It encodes CSAKKPLSTDTQYF.

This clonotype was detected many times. In nucleotides, the CDR3 is TGTGCCAGCAGCTCGCAGTCAAGGGTAATTGGCTACACCTTC. It is translated as CASSSQSRVIGYTF. This sequence joins TRBV11-2 and TRBJ1-2; D uncertain. Trimming shortened V by 4 bases and J by 7 bases, and 16 bases separated the two germline ends. Germline CDR1 SGHAT, CDR2 FQNNGV. The CDR3 consists of 14 residues.

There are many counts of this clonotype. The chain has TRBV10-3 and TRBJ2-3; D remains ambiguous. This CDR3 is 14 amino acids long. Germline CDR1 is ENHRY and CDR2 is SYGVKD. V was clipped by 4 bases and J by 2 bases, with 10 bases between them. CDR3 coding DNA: TGTGCCATCAGTGGAGACTTCCTCACAGATACGCAGTATTTT. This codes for CAISGDFLTDTQYF.

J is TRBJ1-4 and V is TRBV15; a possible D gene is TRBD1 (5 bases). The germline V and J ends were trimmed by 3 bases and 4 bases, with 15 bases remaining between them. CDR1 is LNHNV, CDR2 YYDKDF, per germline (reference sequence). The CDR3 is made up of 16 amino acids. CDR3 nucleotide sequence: TGTGCCACCAGCAGGCAGGGCCTTACCTTTAATGAAAAACTGTTTTTT. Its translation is CATSRQGLTFNEKLFF.

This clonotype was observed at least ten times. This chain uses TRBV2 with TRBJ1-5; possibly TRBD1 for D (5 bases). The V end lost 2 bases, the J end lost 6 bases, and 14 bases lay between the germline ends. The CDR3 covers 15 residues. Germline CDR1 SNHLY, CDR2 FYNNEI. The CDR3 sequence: CASSEWVSGSQPQHF. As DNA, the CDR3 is TGTGCCAGCAGTGAATGGGTATCAGGGAGTCAGCCCCAGCATTTT.

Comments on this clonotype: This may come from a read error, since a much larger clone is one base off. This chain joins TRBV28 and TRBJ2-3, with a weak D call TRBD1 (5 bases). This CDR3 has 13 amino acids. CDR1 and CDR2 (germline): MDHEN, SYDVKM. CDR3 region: CASTLDNTGTQYF. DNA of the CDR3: TGTGCCAGCACGTTGGACAACACAGGTACGCAGTATTTT.

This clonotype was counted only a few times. DNA of the CDR3: TGTGCCAGCAGTTTAGCGGCCAGGGGAACAGAAAACATTCAGTACTTC. Its protein product is CASSLAARGTENIQYF. V usage is TRBV12-3 or TRBV12-4 and J usage is TRBJ2-4; tentatively, D is TRBD1 (6 bases). The CDR3 runs 16 residues. V was clipped by 0 bases and J by 5 bases, with 14 bases between them.

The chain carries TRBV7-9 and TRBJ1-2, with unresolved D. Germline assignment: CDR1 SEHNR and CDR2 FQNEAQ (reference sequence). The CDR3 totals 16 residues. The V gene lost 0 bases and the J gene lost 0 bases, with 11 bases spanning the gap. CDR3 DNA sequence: TGTGCCAGCAGCTTAGCGCTTGAGTATGCTAACTATGGCTACACCTTC. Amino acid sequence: CASSLALEYANYGYTF.

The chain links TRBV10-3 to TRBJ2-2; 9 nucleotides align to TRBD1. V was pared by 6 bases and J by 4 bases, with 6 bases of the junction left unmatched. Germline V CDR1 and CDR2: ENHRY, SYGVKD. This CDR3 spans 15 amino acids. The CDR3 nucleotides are TGTGCCATCAGATCCGGGACAGGGATCACCGGGGAGCTGTTTTTT. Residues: CAIRSGTGITGELFF.

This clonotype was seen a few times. Here the CDR3 reads CASSQASYNEQFF. In DNA, the CDR3 is TGCGCCAGCAGCCAAGCCAGCTACAATGAGCAGTTCTTC. V is TRBV4-1 and J is TRBJ2-1; no firm D call. CDR3 length: 13 amino acids. The V and J ends lost 1 base and 3 bases respectively, with 4 bases between them. CDR1 is MGHRA, CDR2 YSYEKL, per germline.

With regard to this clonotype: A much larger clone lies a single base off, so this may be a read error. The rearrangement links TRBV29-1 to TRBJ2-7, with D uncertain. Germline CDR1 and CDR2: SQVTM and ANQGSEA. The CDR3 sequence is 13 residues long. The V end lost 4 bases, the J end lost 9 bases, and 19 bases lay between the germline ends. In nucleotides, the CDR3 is TGCAGCGTTGCTACTGCCCCAGCAGGCGGGCAGTACTTC. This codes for CSVATAPAGGQYF.

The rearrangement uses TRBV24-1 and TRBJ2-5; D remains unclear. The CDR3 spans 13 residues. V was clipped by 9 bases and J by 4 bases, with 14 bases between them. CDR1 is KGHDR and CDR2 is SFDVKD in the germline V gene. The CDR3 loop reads CATSHPRRETQYF. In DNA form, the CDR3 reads TGTGCCACCTCCCACCCCCGGAGAGAGACCCAGTACTTC.

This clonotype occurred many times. The CDR3 spells CAISESSVGYGYTF. The CDR3 region has the DNA TGTGCCATCAGTGAGTCGAGCGTCGGATATGGCTACACCTTC. The gene calls are TRBV10-3 and TRBJ1-2, with D unresolved. The germline V and J ends were trimmed by 0 bases and 5 bases, with 10 bases remaining between them. This CDR3 contains 14 residues. Germline loops: CDR1 ENHRY, CDR2 SYGVKD.

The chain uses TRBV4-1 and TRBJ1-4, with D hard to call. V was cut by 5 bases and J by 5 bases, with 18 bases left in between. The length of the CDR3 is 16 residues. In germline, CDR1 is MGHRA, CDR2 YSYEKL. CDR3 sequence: CASSVRTGRMNEKLFF. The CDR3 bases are TGCGCCAGCAGCGTAAGGACGGGCCGCATGAATGAAAAACTGTTTTTT.

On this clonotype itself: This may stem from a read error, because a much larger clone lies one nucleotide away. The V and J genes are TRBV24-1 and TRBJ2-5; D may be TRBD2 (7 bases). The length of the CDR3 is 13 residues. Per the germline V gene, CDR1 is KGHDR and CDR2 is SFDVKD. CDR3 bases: TGTGCCACCTCACAGGGAGGGCAAGAGACCCTGTACTTC. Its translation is CATSQGGQETLYF.

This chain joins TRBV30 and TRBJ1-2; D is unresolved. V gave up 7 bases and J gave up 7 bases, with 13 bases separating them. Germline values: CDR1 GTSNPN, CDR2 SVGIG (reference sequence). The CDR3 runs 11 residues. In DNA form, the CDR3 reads TGTGCCTTCGACAAATTAAGTGGCTACACCTTC. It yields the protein CAFDKLSGYTF. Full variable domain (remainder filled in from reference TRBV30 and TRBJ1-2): SQTIHQWPATLVQPVGSPLSLECTVEGTSNPNLYWYRQAAGRGLQLLFYSVGIGQISSEVPQNLSASRPQDRQFILSSKKLLLSDSGFYLCAFDKLSGYTFGSGTRLTVV.